This entry lists 7 T cell receptor beta chains sequenced from one sample in a study of CD8+ T cells in alopecia areata. RNA extraction and reverse transcription yielded cDNA as sequencing template. The data were produced by immunoSEQ multiplex PCR, yet TCRdb's version contains in-frame clones alone and is incomplete. The data contain around 110,000 clones, around 84% of them singletons. Regarding treatment: oral pan-JAK inhibitor, 5-10 mg twice daily. Material: CD8+ T cells sorted from blood, obtained at week 24, from a patient treated with tofacitinib. Source of these receptors: a human donor with alopecia areata.

This chain joins TRBV2 and TRBJ1-4; D not resolved. Germline CDR1 reads SNHLY; CDR2 reads FYNNEI. Trimming took 6 bases from V and 4 from J, leaving 18 bases between them. The CDR3 length is 16 residues. CDR3 in amino acids: CASSVRLDGINEKLFF. The CDR3 DNA follows: TGTGCCAGCAGCGTACGACTAGACGGAATTAATGAAAAACTGTTTTTT. Using reference TRBV2 and TRBJ1-4 for the parts outside the CDR3, the full variable domain is EPEVTQTPSHQVTQMGQEVILRCVPISNHLYFYWYRQILGQKVEFLVSFYNNEISEKSEIFDDQFSVERPDGSNFTLKIRSTKLEDSAMYFCASSVRLDGINEKLFFGSGTQLSVL.

J is TRBJ1-1 and V is TRBV2, with 8 bases matching TRBD1. Trimming at V came to 6 bases and at J to 0 bases, leaving 6 bases not matched to a gene. The germline gives CDR1 SNHLY, CDR2 FYNNEI. The CDR3 is 15 residues long. The CDR3 DNA follows: TGTGCCAGCAGGAGACAGGGGTTTATGAACACTGAAGCTTTCTTT. Translating it yields CASRRQGFMNTEAFF.

The chain carries TRBV27 and TRBJ1-3; 7 nucleotides match TRBD1. Losses at the gene ends were 6 bases for V and 0 bases for J; bases not matched to a gene: 8. CDR1 is MNHEY and CDR2 is SMNVEV in the germline V gene (reference sequence). This CDR3 comprises 16 residues. Written as DNA, the CDR3 is TGTGCCAGCAGCCGGACGGGACAGTCCTCTGGAAACACCATATATTTT. Encoded protein: CASSRTGQSSGNTIYF.

This sequence joins TRBV29-1 and TRBJ2-3, with TRBD1 matching 7 bases. Trimming at V came to 1 base and at J to 0 bases, leaving 4 bases not matched to a gene. The CDR3 consists of 15 residues. Germline CDR1 reads SQVTM; CDR2 reads ANQGSEA. This CDR3 reads CSVEGKGASTDTQYF. CDR3 in DNA: TGCAGCGTTGAAGGCAAGGGGGCGAGCACAGATACGCAGTATTTT.

The gene calls are TRBV6-5 and TRBJ2-7; D unclear. In germline, CDR1 is MNHEY, CDR2 SVGAGI. This CDR3 is 14 amino acids long. V was cut by 0 bases and J by 2 bases, with 8 bases left in between. The chain's CDR3 is CASSYSQSAYEQYF. As DNA, the CDR3 is TGTGCCAGCAGTTACTCCCAGTCAGCCTACGAGCAGTACTTC.

The CDR3 DNA follows: TGTGCCAGCAGCCCCGGGGGGTACACAGATACGCAGTATTTT. Translated: CASSPGGYTDTQYF. The gene calls are TRBV6-4 and TRBJ2-3, with TRBD2 identical over 7 bases. Trimming cost V 6 bases and J 2 bases; bases outside gene matches: 5. The length of the CDR3 is 14 residues. Germline V gives CDR1 MRHNA, CDR2 SNTAGT.

This chain links TRBV5-6 with TRBJ2-4, with 14 nucleotides matching TRBD2. Trimming cost V 5 bases and J 8 bases; bases outside gene matches: 9. The V gene's germline CDR1 is SGHDT and CDR2 YYEEEE. The CDR3 runs 16 residues. This CDR3 is CASRMGTSGGRDIQYF. The DNA of the CDR3 is TGTGCCAGCAGAATGGGGACTAGCGGGGGCCGAGACATTCAGTACTTC. The whole variable domain, remainder taken from reference TRBV5-6 and TRBJ2-4, is DAGVTQSPTHLIKTRGQQVTLRCSPKSGHDTVSWYQQALGQGPQFIFQYYEEEERQRGNFPDRFSGHQFPNYSSELNVNALLLGDSALYLCASRMGTSGGRDIQYFGAGTRLSVL.